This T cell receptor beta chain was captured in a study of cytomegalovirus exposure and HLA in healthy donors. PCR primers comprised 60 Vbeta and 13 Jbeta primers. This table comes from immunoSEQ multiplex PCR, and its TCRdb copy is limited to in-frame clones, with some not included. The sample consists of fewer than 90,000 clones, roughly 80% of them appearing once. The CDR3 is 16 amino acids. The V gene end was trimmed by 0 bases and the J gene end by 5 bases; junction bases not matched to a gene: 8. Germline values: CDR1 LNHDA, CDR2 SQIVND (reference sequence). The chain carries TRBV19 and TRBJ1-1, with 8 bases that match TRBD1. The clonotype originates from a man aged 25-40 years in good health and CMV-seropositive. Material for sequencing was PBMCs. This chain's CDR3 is CASSIDETGANTEAFF. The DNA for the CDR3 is TGTGCCAGTAGTATAGACGAGACAGGGGCTAATACTGAAGCTTTCTTT.